Each of the 25 T cell receptor beta chains below was sequenced from the same sample in a study of blood T cell repertoires in COVID-19. TCRdb's table, derived via immunoSEQ multiplex PCR, lists solely in-frame clones and lacks some. This repertoire shows fewer than 200,000 clones, roughly 89% found once; its top ten account for under 5%. The specimen was peripheral blood. These TCRs come from a woman aged 60 to 75 who had recovered from COVID-19.

The chain has TRBV7-9 and TRBJ1-2, with TRBD1 as a possible D gene (6 bases). Germline V lookup: CDR1 SEHNR, CDR2 FQNEAQ (reference sequence). This CDR3 contains 14 residues. The V gene lost 5 bases and the J gene lost 2 bases, with 12 bases spanning the gap. As DNA, the CDR3 is TGTGCCAGCAGCGCCTTAACAGGGAACTATGGCTACACCTTC. It specifies CASSALTGNYGYTF.

This clone was recorded at least ten times. The rearrangement joins TRBV13 to TRBJ1-1; D ambiguous. The CDR3 covers 13 residues. Trimming removed 8 bases at V and 3 bases at J, with 13 bases between. Germline V lookup: CDR1 PRHDT, CDR2 FYEKMQ (reference sequence). In nucleotides, the CDR3 is TGTGCCAGCCTAGGGAGAACGTACACTGAAGCTTTCTTT. Translating it yields CASLGRTYTEAFF.

The genes are TRBV11-3 and TRBJ2-1, with 12 nucleotides matching TRBD1. The CDR3 consists of 15 residues. CDR1 is SGHNT and CDR2 is YENEEA in the germline V gene. Unmatched junction bases numbered 3, after V lost 3 bases and J lost 6 bases. CDR3 DNA sequence: TGTGCCAGCAGCTTGGGACAGGGGGCCTCCAATGAGCAGTTCTTC. It encodes CASSLGQGASNEQFF. The full variable domain, its missing parts supplied by reference TRBV11-3 and TRBJ2-1, is EAGVVQSPRYKIIEKKQPVAFWCNPISGHNTLYWYLQNLGQGPELLIRYENEEAVDDSQLPKDRFSAERLKGVDSTLKIQPAELGDSAVYLCASSLGQGASNEQFFGPGTRLTVL.

CDR3 loop: CATSDLGKGQNNEQFF. The CDR3 DNA reads as TGTGCCACCAGTGATTTAGGAAAGGGACAGAACAATGAGCAGTTCTTC. J is TRBJ2-1 and V is TRBV24-1; 7 bases are shared with TRBD1. The CDR3 spans 16 residues. The V segment lost 1 base and the J segment 5 bases; nucleotides outside the gene matches: 7. Germline CDR1 and CDR2: KGHDR and SFDVKD.

The CDR3 sequence: CAWSKEADTQYF. The CDR3 region has the DNA TGTGCCTGGAGTAAAGAGGCAGATACGCAGTATTTT. V is TRBV30 and J is TRBJ2-3; D gene ambiguous. V lost 2 bases and J lost 4, with 7 bases in between. CDR1 and CDR2 from the germline V gene are GTSNPN and SVGIG (reference sequence). The CDR3 extends over 12 amino acids. Looking up the rest from reference TRBV30 and TRBJ2-3 gives the full variable domain: SQTIHQWPATLVQPVGSPLSLECTVEGTSNPNLYWYRQAAGRGLQLLFYSVGIGQISSEVPQNLSASRPQDRQFILSSKKLLLSDSGFYLCAWSKEADTQYFGPGTRLTVL.

This clone turned up a few times. This sequence joins TRBV2 and TRBJ1-6; tentatively, D is TRBD1 (6 bases). Trimming stripped 8 bases from V and 2 bases from J, with 13 bases between. The CDR3 extends over 15 amino acids. The germline gives CDR1 SNHLY, CDR2 FYNNEI. The CDR3, as DNA: TGTGCCAGCGGCGGACAGACAGCCTATAATTCACCCCTCCACTTT. Residues: CASGGQTAYNSPLHF.

The rearrangement joins TRBV28 to TRBJ2-7; maybe TRBD1 (5 bases). The CDR3 has 13 residues. From germline, CDR1 is MDHEN and CDR2 SYDVKM. V lost 5 bases and J lost 2, with 10 bases in between. The CDR3 reads CASSVSGPYEQYF. The CDR3 DNA reads as TGTGCCAGCAGTGTTTCAGGGCCCTACGAGCAGTACTTC.

The chain uses TRBV19 and TRBJ2-5; weak D call: TRBD2 (5 bases). The CDR3 covers 11 residues. Germline-derived CDR1 and CDR2 are LNHDA and SQIVND (reference sequence). V lost 6 bases to trimming and J lost 5 bases, with 7 bases between them. The CDR3 is CASSTGETQYF. The CDR3 DNA is TGTGCCAGTAGCACGGGGGAGACCCAGTACTTC.

The chain joins TRBV5-1 to TRBJ2-5, with TRBD1 identical over 9 bases. This CDR3 has 13 amino acids. Looked up from germline, CDR1 is SGHRS and CDR2 is YFSETQ. The junction had 2 bases not matched to a gene; V was cut back by 4 bases and J by 4 bases. CDR3 DNA: TGCGCCAGCAGCCGGGACAGGGCAGAGACCCAGTACTTC. Translating gives CASSRDRAETQYF.

The CDR3 nucleotides read TGCGCCAGCAGCTTGGGGAATCTAGACCCCGCTTCCAATGAGCAGTTCTTC. Translation gives CASSLGNLDPASNEQFF. The chain combines TRBV5-1 with TRBJ2-1, with D unclear. V lost 0 bases, J lost 6 bases, and 19 bases lay in between. This CDR3 is 17 amino acids long. Germline CDR1 reads SGHRS; CDR2 reads YFSETQ.

This clone was detected only a few times. The V call is TRBV2, the J call TRBJ2-5; the D gene is possibly TRBD1 (6 bases). V was cut by 2 bases and J by 4 bases, with 14 bases left in between. CDR1 and CDR2 (germline): SNHLY, FYNNEI. The CDR3 consists of 15 residues. The CDR3 sequence is CASSERQGRRETQYF. The CDR3 DNA sequence: TGTGCCAGCAGTGAAAGGCAGGGGAGAAGAGAGACCCAGTACTTC.

This clone appeared a single time. The J gene is TRBJ2-7, the V gene TRBV7-9; D may be TRBD2 (6 bases). Germline lookup yields CDR1 SEHNR and CDR2 FQNEAQ (reference sequence). Trimming left V 4 bases short and J 3 bases short, with 10 bases between. The CDR3 loop spans 13 amino acids. The CDR3 bases are TGTGCCAGCAGCTCAGGGCGGGGCTACGAGCAGTACTTC. It is translated as CASSSGRGYEQYF. Full variable domain (rest looked up from reference TRBV7-9 and TRBJ2-7): DTGVSQNPRHKITKRGQNVTFRCDPISEHNRLYWYRQTLGQGPEFLTYFQNEAQLEKSRLLSDRFSAERPKGSFSTLEIQRTEQGDSAMYLCASSSGRGYEQYFGPGTRLTVT.

The chain links TRBV6-5 to TRBJ1-1, with D possibly TRBD1 on 5 matching bases. The CDR3 extends over 13 amino acids. Germline assignment: CDR1 MNHEY and CDR2 SVGAGI. V lost 5 bases, J lost 0 bases, and 7 bases lay in between. The CDR3 sequence is CASSPTVNTEAFF. CDR3 DNA: TGTGCCAGCAGTCCGACAGTGAACACTGAAGCTTTCTTT.

This sequence joins TRBV3-1 (or the pseudogene TRBV3-2) and TRBJ1-4; TRBD1 aligns across 7 bases. The CDR3 consists of 17 residues. Germline V CDR1 and CDR2: LGHDT, YNNKEL (reference sequence). V shed 4 bases, J shed 11 bases, and the junction held 19 bases outside the gene matches. The chain's CDR3 is CASSRTIRPGQLGKLFF. The CDR3 DNA follows: TGTGCCAGCAGCCGTACAATTCGACCGGGACAGCTCGGGAAACTGTTTTTT.

The chain recombines TRBV6-5 with TRBJ2-3; 14 bases match TRBD2. With 6 bases clipped from V and 5 bases from J, the junction kept 4 bases outside the gene matches. The germline V gene has CDR1 MNHEY and CDR2 SVGAGI. This CDR3 is built from 15 residues. The CDR3 sequence: CASSRLAGGGDTQYF. DNA for the CDR3: TGTGCCAGCAGCCGACTAGCGGGGGGGGGAGATACGCAGTATTTT.

CDR3 coding DNA: TGTGCTTCTAAGCGGGCACTAGCGGACGGGGAGCTGTTTTTT. Protein: CASKRALADGELFF. This chain uses TRBV7-9 with TRBJ2-2; TRBD2 matches 8 bases. The CDR3 loop spans 14 amino acids. In germline, CDR1 is SEHNR, CDR2 FQNEAQ (reference sequence).

V gene TRBV18 combines with J gene TRBJ1-2; 8 bases fit TRBD1. Losses at the gene ends were 5 bases for V and 2 bases for J; bases not matched to a gene: 7. The CDR3 covers 15 residues. The germline gives CDR1 KGHSH, CDR2 LQKENI. In nucleotides, the CDR3 is TGTGCCAGCTCATCCAACAGGGGGGACAACTATGGCTACACCTTC. It is translated as CASSSNRGDNYGYTF. Filled out from reference TRBV18 and TRBJ1-2, the complete variable domain reads NAGVMQNPRHLVRRRGQEARLRCSPMKGHSHVYWYRQLPEEGLKFMVYLQKENIIDESGMPKERFSAEFPKEGPSILRIQQVVRGDSAAYFCASSSNRGDNYGYTFGSGTRLTVV.

V usage is TRBV27 and J usage is TRBJ1-6, with 9 bases fitting TRBD1. The CDR3 covers 18 residues. Looked up from germline, CDR1 is MNHEY and CDR2 is SMNVEV (reference sequence). J lost 1 base, V lost 3 bases, and 7 bases had no gene match. CDR3 sequence reads: CASSFSRDRASYNSPLHF. CDR3 in DNA: TGTGCCAGCAGTTTCTCCCGGGACAGGGCATCCTATAATTCACCCCTCCACTTT.

The chain carries TRBV5-1 and TRBJ2-1, with 12 nucleotides matching TRBD2. Looked up from germline, CDR1 is SGHRS and CDR2 is YFSETQ. The V gene end was trimmed by 2 bases and the J gene end by 8 bases; junction bases not matched to a gene: 8. CDR3 length: 16 amino acids. The CDR3: CASSLGLAGGRDEQFF. Here the CDR3 DNA reads TGCGCCAGCAGCTTAGGCCTAGCGGGGGGGCGCGATGAGCAGTTCTTC.

This clone was detected once. The chain recombines TRBV28 with TRBJ2-5, with D perhaps TRBD2 (5 bases). The germline V gene encodes CDR1 MDHEN and CDR2 SYDVKM. V was clipped by 3 bases and J by 2 bases, with 10 bases between them. The CDR3 is 14 residues long. This CDR3 is CASSLPGTQETQYF. The CDR3, as DNA: TGTGCCAGCAGTTTGCCGGGAACACAAGAGACCCAGTACTTC.

As to this clone: This sample includes further DNA sequences coding for the same CDR3. The rearrangement uses TRBV4-2 and TRBJ1-3; D is unclear. Trimming took 6 bases from V and 1 from J, leaving 13 bases between them. Germline CDR1 reads LGHNA; CDR2 reads YNFKEQ. The CDR3 contains 15 residues. The CDR3 is CASRIAHRSGNTIYF. In DNA form, the CDR3 reads TGTGCCAGCAGAATTGCACATCGTTCTGGAAACACCATATATTTT.

This clone was found once. This rearrangement joins TRBV18 to TRBJ2-1; D unresolved. This CDR3 has 13 amino acids. V was trimmed by 3 bases and J by 6 bases, leaving 9 bases between them. CDR1 KGHSH and CDR2 LQKENI come from the germline V gene. CDR3 coding DNA: TGTGCCAGCTCACCGGTACTCTCCAATGAGCAGTTCTTC. Protein: CASSPVLSNEQFF.

The chain combines TRBV19 with TRBJ1-1; a possible D gene is TRBD1 (5 bases). The CDR3 has 14 residues. V was pared by 0 bases and J by 4 bases, with 9 bases between. Germline lookup yields CDR1 LNHDA and CDR2 SQIVND (reference sequence). The CDR3: CASSIEAGGTEAFF. CDR3 DNA: TGTGCCAGTAGTATAGAAGCGGGGGGCACTGAAGCTTTCTTT.

The rearrangement links TRBV3-1 (or the pseudogene TRBV3-2) to TRBJ2-3; D unclear. CDR3 length: 12 residues. Germline V gene lookup returns CDR1 LGHDT and CDR2 YNNKEL (reference sequence). V lost 4 bases, J lost 5 bases, and 7 bases lay in between. This CDR3 is CASSRSGDTQYF. The CDR3 DNA is TGTGCCAGCAGCCGGTCAGGAGATACGCAGTATTTT.

CDR3 nucleotide sequence: TGTGCCACCAGGGATTCTCGGAGGGGCCTTGGCTACACCTTC. This translates into CATRDSRRGLGYTF. V usage is TRBV15 and J usage is TRBJ1-2; tentative D call: TRBD1 (5 bases). The germline CDR1 and CDR2 sequences are LNHNV and YYDKDF (reference sequence). The CDR3 spans 14 residues. V was cut by 6 bases and J by 7 bases, with 18 bases left in between.